The 20 T cell receptor beta chains below come from one sample, sequenced in a study of cytomegalovirus exposure and HLA in healthy donors. Primers for the PCR totalled 60 Vbeta and 13 Jbeta. Measured with immunoSEQ multiplex PCR; TCRdb has only the in-frame clones, and not every one. The table includes approximately 160,000 clones, roughly 79% detected once. Sequencing was performed on PBMCs. These TCRs come from a woman in her forties in good health and CMV-seronegative.

The rearrangement links TRBV7-9 to TRBJ1-4, with D possibly being TRBD1 (5 bases). Looked up from germline, CDR1 is SEHNR and CDR2 is FQNEAQ (reference sequence). The V and J ends lost 7 bases and 0 bases respectively, with 9 bases between them. This CDR3 comprises 14 residues. The CDR3 region is CASTETATNEKLFF. CDR3 DNA sequence: TGTGCCAGCACGGAGACAGCAACTAATGAAAAACTGTTTTTT.

V gene TRBV6-1 combines with J gene TRBJ2-7, with a weak D call TRBD1 (6 bases). V was pared by 2 bases and J by 3 bases, with 11 bases between. This CDR3 comprises 14 residues. In germline, CDR1 is MNHNS, CDR2 SASEGT. The CDR3 here is CASSEMETGYEQYF. CDR3 coding DNA: TGTGCCAGCAGTGAAATGGAGACAGGCTACGAGCAGTACTTC.

The CDR3, as DNA: TGTGCCAGCCTAACAGGGGTTGCGGAGACCCAGTACTTC. This gives the protein CASLTGVAETQYF. The chain recombines TRBV2 with TRBJ2-5, with 7 bases that match TRBD1. The CDR3 loop spans 13 amino acids. Losses at the gene ends were 8 bases for V and 5 bases for J; bases not matched to a gene: 8. CDR1 is SNHLY and CDR2 is FYNNEI in the germline V gene.

The chain has TRBV27 and TRBJ1-5, with 8 bases lining up with TRBD1. The CDR3 has 18 amino acids. Germline assignment: CDR1 MNHEY and CDR2 SMNVEV (reference sequence). Trimming removed 2 bases from V and 9 bases from J; junction bases left unmatched: 18. The CDR3 loop reads CASSLRGQGATPFSPQHF. CDR3 nucleotide sequence: TGTGCCAGCAGTTTAAGGGGGCAGGGGGCAACCCCTTTTTCGCCCCAGCATTTT.

This clone appeared a few times. The rearrangement uses TRBV6-1 and TRBJ2-4; D is possibly TRBD2 (6 bases). The V gene lost 2 bases and the J gene lost 7 bases, with 24 bases spanning the gap. Germline values: CDR1 MNHNS, CDR2 SASEGT. The CDR3 length is 18 residues. This CDR3 is CASSERGGAQGSGNIQYF. CDR3 coding DNA: TGTGCCAGCAGTGAAAGAGGAGGGGCTCAGGGATCTGGGAACATTCAGTACTTC.

The chain joins TRBV4-2 to TRBJ2-1, with D possibly TRBD2 on 6 matching bases. The germline V gene has CDR1 LGHNA and CDR2 YNFKEQ. There are 15 residues in the CDR3. The V and J ends lost 3 bases and 0 bases respectively, with 9 bases between them. The CDR3 coding sequence is TGTGCCAGCAGCCAGAGCGGGTACTCCTACAATGAGCAGTTCTTC. This sequence encodes CASSQSGYSYNEQFF.

The J gene is TRBJ2-1, the V gene TRBV7-8; 12 positions match TRBD2. CDR3 length: 16 amino acids. The J segment lost 7 bases and the V segment lost 5 bases, leaving 9 bases of the junction unmatched. Germline-derived CDR1 and CDR2 are SGHVS and FQNEAQ. The CDR3 loop is CASSPVGLAGTNEQFF. CDR3 nucleotides: TGTGCCAGCAGCCCCGTCGGACTAGCGGGGACAAATGAGCAGTTCTTC.

CDR3: CASSLGRGSEAFF. CDR3 coding DNA: TGTGCCAGCAGCCTTGGAAGGGGTTCTGAAGCTTTCTTT. The chain is built from TRBV4-2 and TRBJ1-1; weak D call: TRBD1 (5 bases). Trimming took 4 bases from V and 6 from J, leaving 12 bases between them. This CDR3 contains 13 residues. Germline CDR1 and CDR2: LGHNA and YNFKEQ.

This clone was seen only a few times. The chain couples TRBV28 to TRBJ2-7; D might be TRBD2 (6 bases). The CDR3 spans 13 residues. The germline gives CDR1 MDHEN, CDR2 SYDVKM. Trimming took off 7 bases at V and 6 bases at J, with 16 bases between the two ends. CDR3 amino acids: CASTQRLGGEQYF. The CDR3 region has the DNA TGTGCCAGCACCCAAAGACTAGGTGGCGAGCAGTACTTC.

This clone was recorded a few times. The rearrangement joins TRBV4-1 to TRBJ1-5; possibly TRBD1 for D (6 bases). V was clipped by 0 bases and J by 6 bases, with 9 bases between them. The CDR3 spans 14 residues. The germline V gene has CDR1 MGHRA and CDR2 YSYEKL. CDR3 region: CASSQEQGTQPQHF. The CDR3 DNA is TGCGCCAGCAGCCAAGAACAGGGTACTCAGCCCCAGCATTTT.

This clone was seen only once. CDR3 amino acids: CASSPRREMDEQYF. The CDR3, as DNA: TGTGCCAGCAGCCCCAGGCGGGAGATGGACGAGCAGTACTTC. The genes are TRBV11-2 and TRBJ2-7, with TRBD2 identical over 7 bases. CDR1 is SGHAT and CDR2 is FQNNGV in the germline V gene. The CDR3 is 14 residues long. Germline trimming cut 5 bases from V and 5 bases from J; bases unmatched to any gene: 9. Full variable domain (rest looked up from reference TRBV11-2 and TRBJ2-7): EAGVAQSPRYKIIEKRQSVAFWCNPISGHATLYWYQQILGQGPKLLIQFQNNGVVDDSQLPKDRFSAERLKGVDSTLKIQPAKLEDSAVYLCASSPRREMDEQYFGPGTRLTVT.

The chain employs TRBV4-1 and TRBJ2-7, with 8 bases aligning to TRBD1. The length of the CDR3 is 16 residues. V gave up 0 bases and J gave up 6 bases; unmatched junction bases: 10. In germline, CDR1 is MGHRA, CDR2 YSYEKL. Here the CDR3 DNA reads TGCGCCAGCAGCCAAGATCCTCCAGGGGGCTCAGGCGAGCAGTACTTC. Its protein product is CASSQDPPGGSGEQYF.

This clone has a handful of counts. The rearrangement joins TRBV5-6 to TRBJ2-2; unclear D gene. The germline V gene encodes CDR1 SGHDT and CDR2 YYEEEE. CDR3 length: 11 residues. V gave up 6 bases and J gave up 7 bases, with 7 bases separating them. The CDR3 sequence is CASTRDGELFF. DNA for the CDR3: TGTGCCAGCACCCGAGACGGGGAGCTGTTTTTT.

The chain couples TRBV28 to TRBJ2-7; D possibly corresponds to TRBD1 (7 bases). Germline CDR1 and CDR2: MDHEN and SYDVKM. The CDR3 length is 15 residues. Deletions cut 4 bases from V and 5 bases from J, with 18 bases between. As DNA, the CDR3 is TGTGCCAGCAGTTCAAGGGGGCAGGGAGGTGACGAGCAGTACTTC. Its protein product is CASSSRGQGGDEQYF.

The genes are TRBV6-5 and TRBJ2-1; perhaps TRBD2 as D (5 bases). The CDR3 sequence is 13 residues long. The V end lost 2 bases, the J end lost 7 bases, and 9 bases lay between the germline ends. CDR1 MNHEY and CDR2 SVGAGI come from the germline V gene. The CDR3: CASSYPKRNEQFF. CDR3 coding DNA: TGTGCCAGCAGTTACCCCAAGCGGAATGAGCAGTTCTTC.

V usage is TRBV10-1 and J usage is TRBJ1-2; weak D call: TRBD1 (6 bases). CDR3 size: 11 residues. V was clipped by 6 bases and J by 8 bases, with 10 bases between them. The germline V gene has CDR1 WNHNN and CDR2 SYGVQD (reference sequence). Here the CDR3 reads CASRQGGGYTF. CDR3 DNA sequence: TGCGCCAGCAGACAGGGCGGGGGCTACACCTTC.

The chain is built from TRBV28 and TRBJ1-2; D remains unclear. Trimming shortened V by 6 bases and J by 4 bases, and 15 bases separated the two germline ends. This CDR3 has 14 residues. CDR1 is MDHEN and CDR2 is SYDVKM in the germline V gene. The CDR3 DNA reads as TGTGCCAGCAGCAGTGAGGAGAGGGCCTATGGCTACACCTTC. This translates into CASSSEERAYGYTF.

This clone was counted a few times. This CDR3 reads CSAWTGNEQYF. DNA of the CDR3: TGCAGTGCCTGGACAGGGAACGAGCAGTACTTC. This chain uses TRBV20-1 with TRBJ2-7; TRBD1 agrees at 8 bases. Unmatched junction bases numbered 3, after V lost 6 bases and J lost 5 bases. CDR3 size: 11 residues. The germline CDR1 and CDR2 sequences are DFQATT and SNEGSKA (reference sequence).

The V and J genes are TRBV5-6 and TRBJ2-1; D is possibly TRBD1 (5 bases). The CDR3 length is 13 residues. V was trimmed by 0 bases and J by 8 bases, leaving 9 bases between them. CDR1 is SGHDT and CDR2 is YYEEEE in the germline V gene. Here the CDR3 reads CASSLAGFDEQFF. In nucleotides, the CDR3 is TGTGCCAGCAGCTTGGCAGGGTTTGATGAGCAGTTCTTC.

The CDR3 loop reads CASSYSSVSYNEQFF. The CDR3 nucleotides read TGTGCCAGCAGTTACTCGAGCGTCTCCTACAATGAGCAGTTCTTC. The V call is TRBV6-5, the J call TRBJ2-1; D is unclear. Between the trimmed V and J ends, which lost 0 bases and 0 bases, there was a span of 6 bases. CDR1 MNHEY and CDR2 SVGAGI come from the germline V gene. This CDR3 has 15 amino acids.